The rows below give T cell receptor beta chains drawn from one sample of a study of early T cells in non-severe SARS-CoV-2 infection. TCRdb re-called the 5' RACE reads with MiXCR, one entry per CDR3 protein. Counted here are some 53,000 distinct CDR3 sequences, around 8% occurring once; the ten biggest clones make up over 8%. The sequenced material came from whole blood. The source is an adult who was a healthcare worker with PCR-confirmed SARS-CoV-2 infection or an uninfected control (not recorded which). CDR3s include the opening cysteine and the closing phenylalanine or tryptophan. D genes are given only for firm matches. Some rows mark clone size as missing; the rest say once, few, many or name a class of expanded clone.

j_gene	d_gene	v_gene	abundance	CDR3aa	CDR3nt
TRBJ2-2	TRBD1	TRBV10-2	many	CASSVNRGLNTGELFF	TGCGCCAGCAGTGTAAACAGGGGCTTAAACACCGGGGAGCTGTTTTTT
TRBJ1-2	-	TRBV19	-	CASSAGQYGYTF	TGTGCCAGTAGTGCCGGACAGTATGGCTACACCTTC
TRBJ2-5	-	TRBV3-1	few	CASSQGRVQETQYF	TGTGCCAGCAGCCAAGGCCGGGTACAAGAGACCCAGTACTTC
TRBJ1-2	-	TRBV2	few	CASSEYSDPGPMSGYTF	TGTGCCAGCAGTGAATATTCCGACCCAGGCCCCATGAGTGGCTACACCTTC
TRBJ2-7	-	TRBV4-3	few	CASSQDLGSSYEQYF	TGCGCCAGCAGCCAAGATTTGGGCAGCTCCTACGAGCAGTACTTC
TRBJ2-1	TRBD2	TRBV29-1	many	CSVGLGAYNEQFF	TGCAGCGTGGGACTAGGCGCCTACAATGAGCAGTTCTTC
TRBJ1-2	TRBD1	TRBV5-4	-	CASSLTGGVNYGYTF	TGTGCCAGCAGCTTGACAGGGGGCGTTAACTATGGCTACACCTTC
TRBJ2-7	TRBD2	TRBV7-2	-	CASSPDPSGSYEQYF	TGTGCCAGCAGCCCAGATCCTAGCGGGAGTTACGAGCAGTACTTC
TRBJ2-2	-	TRBV29-1	few	CSVNKGGELFF	TGCAGCGTTAATAAAGGCGGGGAGCTGTTTTTT
TRBJ2-3	-	TRBV11-2	-	CASSQGHLTDTQYF	TGTGCCAGCAGCCAAGGACACCTCACAGATACGCAGTATTTT
TRBJ1-1	TRBD1	TRBV6-1	few	CASSPNVGQGNTEAFF	TGTGCCAGCAGCCCGAACGTGGGACAGGGGAACACTGAAGCTTTCTTT
TRBJ1-4	-	TRBV12-3/TRBV12-4	few	CASSLAAGIDEKLFF	TGTGCCAGCAGTTTAGCAGCAGGCATAGATGAAAAACTGTTTTTT
TRBJ2-2	-	TRBV13	-	CASSHRDADTGELFF	TGTGCCAGCAGCCACCGGGACGCAGACACCGGGGAGCTGTTTTTT
TRBJ2-1	TRBD2	TRBV7-6	many	CASSPVGGLDVGEQFF	TGTGCCAGCAGCCCCGTGGGCGGACTAGATGTTGGTGAGCAGTTCTTC
TRBJ2-3	-	TRBV7-2	few	CASSPGEQRTDTQYF	TGTGCCAGCAGCCCCGGGGAGCAGCGCACAGATACGCAGTATTTT
TRBJ2-3	TRBD2	TRBV20-1	-	CSASGTSGGGDTQYF	TGCAGTGCTAGCGGGACTAGCGGAGGGGGAGATACGCAGTATTTT